Listed below are T cell receptor beta chains from one sample, sequenced in a study of T cell responses to AZD1222 COVID-19 vaccine. Some clones are missing from TCRdb's copy, which holds only in-frame ones; the method was immunoSEQ multiplex PCR. The sample has 150,000 or so clones, 89% seen once. The specimen was peripheral blood, collected on day 0 of AZD1222 vaccination. These receptors originate from an adult in good health. CDR3s include the opening cysteine and the closing phenylalanine or tryptophan. D genes are given only for firm matches. For some rows the clone size is stated as once, few or many, or as a class when expanded; others skip it.

-	TRBV18	-	TRBJ1-1	TGTGCCAGCTCACCACAGTTGAACACTGAAGCTTTCTTT	CASSPQLNTEAFF
TRBD2	TRBV11-2	-	TRBJ2-7	TGTGCCAGCAGCTTAGTTCAAGCGGGAGGATCCGAGCAGTACTTC	CASSLVQAGGSEQYF
TRBD2	TRBV3-1/TRBV3-2	-	TRBJ2-1	TGTGCCAGCAGCCCCTGGACTAGCGGGGGACCTTACAATGAGCAGTTCTTC	CASSPWTSGGPYNEQFF
TRBD2	TRBV20-1	-	TRBJ2-1	TGCAGTGCTAGTGGGGGGGGCTCCTACAATGAGCAGTTCTTC	CSASGGGSYNEQFF
-	TRBV10-2	-	TRBJ2-4	TGCGCCAGCAGTTCAGAGCTACTAGCCAAAAACATTCAGTACTTC	CASSSELLAKNIQYF
-	TRBV4-1	few	TRBJ1-5	TGCGCCAGCAGCCAAATCAGGTCGGGAAATCAGCCCCAGCATTTT	CASSQIRSGNQPQHF
-	TRBV18	-	TRBJ2-7	TGTGCCAGCTCAGCCCACTACGAGCAGTACTTC	CASSAHYEQYF
-	TRBV15	-	TRBJ2-1	TGTGCCACCAGCAGAGGGGCAGGGAGCTACAATGAGCAGTTCTTC	CATSRGAGSYNEQFF
TRBD1	TRBV6-5	-	TRBJ1-2	TGTGCCAGCAGCCGACAGGGCTATGGCTACACCTTC	CASSRQGYGYTF
-	TRBV7-9	medium-sized	TRBJ2-1	TGTGCCAGCAGCTCCCTACAGGGAAGTACTTACGATGAGCAGTTCTTC	CASSSLQGSTYDEQFF
-	TRBV11-2	-	TRBJ2-5	TGTGCCAGCAGCCCGCCGGGGGTGGGGGAGACCCAGTACTTC	CASSPPGVGETQYF
TRBD1	TRBV19	few	TRBJ1-5	TGTGCCAGTAGTATGGCAGGGGGCAACAATCAGCCCCAGCATTTT	CASSMAGGNNQPQHF
-	TRBV29-1	-	TRBJ2-1	TGCAGCGTGGGGTTTGGTGGGCTCCCAGACGAACAGTTCTTC	CSVGFGGLPDEQFF